Each of the 26 T cell receptor beta chains below was sequenced from the same sample in a study of cytomegalovirus exposure and HLA in healthy donors. Using immunoSEQ multiplex PCR, the repertoire was profiled, and TCRdb retains in-frame clones only, with some absent. The sample contains 150,000 or so clones, 89% of which appear only once. Sequencing used PBMCs. These receptors all stem from a woman under 30 in good health and CMV-seropositive.

This chain connects TRBV27 to TRBJ2-1; 8 bases line up with TRBD2. After removal of 3 bases from V and 5 bases from J, the junction contained 6 bases not matched to a gene. The CDR3 length is 15 residues. The V gene's germline CDR1 is MNHEY and CDR2 SMNVEV (reference sequence). The CDR3 loop reads CASSFPSGGNNEQFF. The CDR3 nucleotides read TGTGCCAGCAGTTTTCCGAGCGGGGGAAACAATGAGCAGTTCTTC.

V usage is TRBV28 and J usage is TRBJ2-3; D is ambiguous. Trimming left V 1 base short and J 0 bases short, with 17 bases between. Germline values: CDR1 MDHEN, CDR2 SYDVKM. The CDR3 spans 18 residues. The CDR3 loop is CASSLLVSTSSSTDTQYF. The CDR3, as DNA: TGTGCCAGCAGTTTATTAGTCTCGACTTCTTCTAGCACAGATACGCAGTATTTT. Full variable domain (missing parts from reference TRBV28 and TRBJ2-3): DVKVTQSSRYLVKRTGEKVFLECVQDMDHENMFWYRQDPGLGLRLIYFSYDVKMKEKGDIPEGYSVSREKKERFSLILESASTNQTSMYLCASSLLVSTSSSTDTQYFGPGTRLTVL.

The rearrangement uses TRBV7-8 and TRBJ1-2; D remains unclear. CDR3 length equals 14 residues. Germline CDR1 reads SGHVS; CDR2 reads FQNEAQ. The germline V and J ends were trimmed by 8 bases and 6 bases, with 19 bases remaining between them. The CDR3 bases are TGTGCCAGCTTGGGTGTGGCGGGAGACGATGGCTACACCTTC. Amino acids: CASLGVAGDDGYTF.

The chain has TRBV9 and TRBJ2-1, with D possibly matching TRBD1 (6 bases). CDR1 SGDLS and CDR2 YYNGEE come from the germline V gene. This CDR3 comprises 15 residues. Trimming cost V 4 bases and J 6 bases, with 17 bases left between them. As DNA, the CDR3 is TGTGCCAGCAGCCCTGGACAGAGCCCCAGCAATGAGCAGTTCTTC. It specifies CASSPGQSPSNEQFF. Using reference TRBV9 and TRBJ2-1 for the parts outside the CDR3, the full variable domain is DSGVTQTPKHLITATGQRVTLRCSPRSGDLSVYWYQQSLDQGLQFLIQYYNGEERAKGNILERFSAQQFPDLHSELNLSSLELGDSALYFCASSPGQSPSNEQFFGPGTRLTVL.

The genes are TRBV7-9 and TRBJ2-7; 13 bases align to TRBD2. V lost 0 bases and J lost 3; bases outside the gene matches: 8. Germline V gene data show CDR1 as SEHNR and CDR2 as FQNEAQ (reference sequence). The CDR3 length is 18 residues. The CDR3 region is CASSLALRGLAGLYEQYF. As DNA, the CDR3 is TGTGCCAGCAGCTTAGCCCTAAGGGGACTAGCGGGGCTCTACGAGCAGTACTTC. Together with reference TRBV7-9 and TRBJ2-7, the CDR3 gives the full variable domain: DTGVSQNPRHKITKRGQNVTFRCDPISEHNRLYWYRQTLGQGPEFLTYFQNEAQLEKSRLLSDRFSAERPKGSFSTLEIQRTEQGDSAMYLCASSLALRGLAGLYEQYFGPGTRLTVT.

V gene TRBV6-5 combines with J gene TRBJ2-7; weak D call: TRBD2 (5 bases). This CDR3 spans 14 amino acids. CDR1 is MNHEY, CDR2 SVGAGI, per germline. Trimming removed 0 bases from V and 5 bases from J, with 11 bases in between. The CDR3 DNA follows: TGTGCCAGCAGTTACTCGAGCGGATTCGACGAGCAGTACTTC. Translating it yields CASSYSSGFDEQYF.

The chain combines TRBV5-1 with TRBJ1-1; perhaps TRBD1 as D (6 bases). The V and J ends lost 4 bases and 1 base respectively, with 11 bases between them. The germline gives CDR1 SGHRS, CDR2 YFSETQ. The CDR3 has 14 residues. This CDR3 is CASSPPDRNTEAFF. In nucleotides, the CDR3 is TGCGCCAGCAGCCCCCCGGACAGGAACACTGAAGCTTTCTTT.

The rearrangement links TRBV6-5 to TRBJ1-1; D is undetermined. V lost 0 bases to trimming and J lost 4 bases, with 12 bases between them. Germline loops: CDR1 MNHEY, CDR2 SVGAGI. The CDR3 totals 15 residues. The CDR3 DNA reads as TGTGCCAGCAGTTACTCGAGTAGCGGGGTCACTGAAGCTTTCTTT. It yields the protein CASSYSSSGVTEAFF.

The CDR3 DNA reads as TGTGCCAGCAGTCCCCGGGCCGGACTAGCTCGCGAGCAGTACTTC. This encodes CASSPRAGLAREQYF. The chain links TRBV6-5 to TRBJ2-7; 8 bases are shared with TRBD2. Germline V CDR1 and CDR2: MNHEY, SVGAGI. The CDR3 has 15 residues. V lost 5 bases to trimming and J lost 6 bases; unmatched junction nucleotides: 12.

The J gene is TRBJ2-3, the V gene TRBV7-6, with D possibly being TRBD1 (6 bases). V lost 6 bases and J 4 bases, leaving 14 bases between the germline ends. CDR3 length equals 14 residues. The germline gives CDR1 SGHVS, CDR2 FNYEAQ. The CDR3 region is CASRPGEVADTQYF. In DNA form, the CDR3 reads TGTGCCAGCAGACCAGGGGAAGTCGCAGATACGCAGTATTTT.

The chain recombines TRBV9 with TRBJ2-1; TRBD2 aligns across 12 bases. The CDR3 has 18 amino acids. Germline values: CDR1 SGDLS, CDR2 YYNGEE. The V and J ends lost 2 bases and 4 bases, in that order; junction bases with no gene match: 10. For the CDR3, the DNA is TGTGCCAGCAGCGTCGTGACTAGCGGGGGTCCCGAGTACAATGAGCAGTTCTTC. Residues: CASSVVTSGGPEYNEQFF.

The rearrangement joins TRBV7-6 to TRBJ2-5; D perhaps matches TRBD2 (6 bases). This CDR3 contains 14 residues. From germline, CDR1 is SGHVS and CDR2 FNYEAQ. Trimming took 2 bases from V and 5 from J, leaving 12 bases between them. CDR3 bases: TGTGCCAGCAGCTTACTGGGGGACTGGGAGACCCAGTACTTC. Its protein is CASSLLGDWETQYF. Together with reference TRBV7-6 and TRBJ2-5, the CDR3 gives the full variable domain: GAGVSQSPRYKVTKRGQDVALRCDPISGHVSLYWYRQALGQGPEFLTYFNYEAQQDKSGLPNDRFSAERPEGSISTLTIQRTEQRDSAMYRCASSLLGDWETQYFGPGTRLLVL.

V and J are TRBV6-1 and TRBJ2-1, with TRBD2 matching over 13 bases. V was clipped by 6 bases and J by 6 bases; unmatched bases: 2. The germline V gene has CDR1 MNHNS and CDR2 SASEGT. CDR3 size: 14 residues. The CDR3 loop is CASRGLAGANEQFF. The CDR3 DNA reads TGTGCCAGCAGAGGACTAGCGGGGGCCAATGAGCAGTTCTTC.

V and J are TRBV2 and TRBJ1-3, with D uncertain. V shed 8 bases and J shed 0 bases, with 17 bases lying between them. This CDR3 is 16 amino acids long. Germline CDR1 and CDR2: SNHLY and FYNNEI. CDR3 coding DNA: TGTGCCAGCGGCAGAGGGTCCCCCCTCTCTGGAAACACCATATATTTT. Its translation is CASGRGSPLSGNTIYF.

The V call is TRBV9, the J call TRBJ2-3; TRBD2 matches at 9 bases. V lost 4 bases, J lost 2 bases, and 14 bases stayed unmatched. CDR1 and CDR2 (germline): SGDLS, YYNGEE. CDR3 size: 18 residues. The CDR3 DNA reads as TGTGCCAGCAGCAAGGATCCCTCGGGCGGGGGGGCCACAGATACGCAGTATTTT. It codes for CASSKDPSGGGATDTQYF.

The CDR3 loop reads CASSLEGQGTKTF. CDR3 coding DNA: TGCGCCAGCAGCTTGGAGGGACAGGGAACTAAGACCTTC. The chain carries TRBV5-1 and TRBJ1-2; 9 nucleotides agree with TRBD1. Germline CDR1 and CDR2: SGHRS and YFSETQ. J gave up 14 bases and V 0 bases, and 8 bases lay outside the gene matches. The CDR3 consists of 13 residues.

CDR3 DNA: TGTGCCAGCGGCACTCGACAGGGCGATGGCTACACCTTC. Translating it yields CASGTRQGDGYTF. The J gene is TRBJ1-2, the V gene TRBV5-5; TRBD1 agrees at 7 bases. CDR1 is SGHKS and CDR2 is YYEKEE in the germline V gene (reference sequence). V was clipped by 7 bases and J by 6 bases; unmatched bases: 9. The CDR3 has 13 amino acids.

The V gene is TRBV30, the J gene TRBJ2-5, with 8 bases identical to TRBD1. The V and J ends lost 7 bases and 2 bases, in that order; junction bases with no gene match: 3. There are 12 residues in the CDR3. The V gene's germline CDR1 is GTSNPN and CDR2 SVGIG (reference sequence). The CDR3: CAFNRGQETQYF. The CDR3 nucleotides are TGTGCCTTCAACAGGGGGCAAGAGACCCAGTACTTC.

This clone is labeled medium-sized. Other nucleotide sequences from this sample produce the same CDR3. The chain carries TRBV7-6 and TRBJ2-3, with unresolved D. Trimming cost V 5 bases and J 4 bases, with 7 bases left between them. CDR1 is SGHVS and CDR2 is FNYEAQ in the germline V gene. CDR3 length: 12 residues. The CDR3 protein is CASSLAADTQYF. CDR3 coding DNA: TGTGCCAGCAGCCTGGCGGCAGATACGCAGTATTTT.

V and J are TRBV5-6 and TRBJ2-1, with 8 bases matching TRBD1. CDR1 is SGHDT, CDR2 YYEEEE, per germline. The CDR3 loop spans 15 amino acids. V shed 3 bases, J shed 5 bases, and the junction held 7 bases outside the gene matches. The CDR3 sequence: CASSSKGGQDNEQFF. The CDR3 coding sequence is TGTGCCAGCAGCTCAAAGGGGGGACAGGACAATGAGCAGTTCTTC.

The V gene is TRBV12-5, the J gene TRBJ1-2; perhaps TRBD1 as D (5 bases). The V gene lost 8 bases and the J gene lost 0 bases, with 10 bases spanning the gap. The CDR3 is 13 residues long. Germline CDR1 and CDR2: LGHNT and FRNRAP. For the CDR3, the DNA is TGTGCTAGTACGACAGAAGCTAACTATGGCTACACCTTC. This translates into CASTTEANYGYTF. Filled out from reference TRBV12-5 and TRBJ1-2, the complete variable domain reads DARVTQTPRHKVTEMGQEVTMRCQPILGHNTVFWYRQTMMQGLELLAYFRNRAPLDDSGMPKDRFSAEMPDATLATLKIQPSEPRDSAVYFCASTTEANYGYTFGSGTRLTVV.

This clone appeared a single time. The chain carries TRBV9 and TRBJ1-1; D is possibly TRBD1 (6 bases). CDR1 and CDR2 from the germline V gene are SGDLS and YYNGEE. V lost 0 bases to trimming and J lost 3 bases, with 12 bases between them. This CDR3 is built from 15 residues. CDR3: CASSVASKGDTEAFF. CDR3 in DNA: TGTGCCAGCAGCGTAGCGTCAAAGGGGGACACTGAAGCTTTCTTT. The full variable domain, in which reference TRBV9 and TRBJ1-1 provide the parts outside the CDR3, is DSGVTQTPKHLITATGQRVTLRCSPRSGDLSVYWYQQSLDQGLQFLIQYYNGEERAKGNILERFSAQQFPDLHSELNLSSLELGDSALYFCASSVASKGDTEAFFGQGTRLTVV.

The V gene is TRBV5-4, the J gene TRBJ2-7; 9 nucleotides line up with TRBD1. There are 15 residues in the CDR3. V was clipped by 3 bases and J by 4 bases; unmatched bases: 8. Germline V CDR1 and CDR2: SGHNT, YYREEE (reference sequence). The CDR3 DNA sequence: TGTGCCAGCAGCTCTACCGGGACAGGGAGTTACGAGCAGTACTTC. It yields the protein CASSSTGTGSYEQYF.

The chain employs TRBV7-8 and TRBJ2-5, with a tentative D call TRBD1 (5 bases). Trimming took off 4 bases at V and 2 bases at J, with 8 bases between the two ends. The CDR3 covers 13 residues. Germline lookup yields CDR1 SGHVS and CDR2 FQNEAQ. CDR3 DNA sequence: TGTGCCAGCAGCTGGACATTACAAGAGACCCAGTACTTC. Translation: CASSWTLQETQYF. Filled out from reference TRBV7-8 and TRBJ2-5, the complete variable domain reads GAGVSQSPRYKVAKRGQDVALRCDPISGHVSLFWYQQALGQGPEFLTYFQNEAQLDKSGLPSDRFFAERPEGSVSTLKIQRTQQEDSAVYLCASSWTLQETQYFGPGTRLLVL.

V gene TRBV5-1 combines with J gene TRBJ2-7, with a possible D match to TRBD1 (6 bases). This CDR3 is 13 amino acids long. V lost 3 bases and J lost 4, with 11 bases in between. Germline V gene data show CDR1 as SGHRS and CDR2 as YFSETQ. CDR3 loop: CASSSTGIYEQYF. In DNA, the CDR3 is TGCGCCAGCAGCTCAACAGGGATTTACGAGCAGTACTTC.

This rearrangement joins TRBV28 to TRBJ1-6, with TRBD1 identical over 7 bases. V shed 5 bases, J shed 4 bases, and the junction held 5 bases outside the gene matches. The CDR3 extends over 15 amino acids. The germline V gene has CDR1 MDHEN and CDR2 SYDVKM. CDR3 nucleotides: TGTGCCAGCAGTCAGGACAGGATGTATAATTCACCCCTCCACTTT. Residues: CASSQDRMYNSPLHF.